This TCR beta chain was sequenced for a study of control samples from healthy donors and cancer patients. This table comes from immunoSEQ multiplex PCR, and its TCRdb copy is limited to in-frame clones, with some not included. The sample records about 98,000 clones, around three quarters being singletons. The V gene end was trimmed by 3 bases and the J gene end by 5 bases; junction bases not matched to a gene: 5. The CDR3 loop spans 15 amino acids. CDR1 and CDR2 from the germline V gene are SGHTA and FQGNSA. This TCR was sampled from a young woman in good health. The chain has TRBV7-2 and TRBJ2-5; 11 bases are a match to TRBD1. The sample consisted of blood. CDR3 sequence (DNA): TGTGCCAGCAGCTTTACGGACAGGGGGCTTGAGACCCAGTACTTC. Residues: CASSFTDRGLETQYF.